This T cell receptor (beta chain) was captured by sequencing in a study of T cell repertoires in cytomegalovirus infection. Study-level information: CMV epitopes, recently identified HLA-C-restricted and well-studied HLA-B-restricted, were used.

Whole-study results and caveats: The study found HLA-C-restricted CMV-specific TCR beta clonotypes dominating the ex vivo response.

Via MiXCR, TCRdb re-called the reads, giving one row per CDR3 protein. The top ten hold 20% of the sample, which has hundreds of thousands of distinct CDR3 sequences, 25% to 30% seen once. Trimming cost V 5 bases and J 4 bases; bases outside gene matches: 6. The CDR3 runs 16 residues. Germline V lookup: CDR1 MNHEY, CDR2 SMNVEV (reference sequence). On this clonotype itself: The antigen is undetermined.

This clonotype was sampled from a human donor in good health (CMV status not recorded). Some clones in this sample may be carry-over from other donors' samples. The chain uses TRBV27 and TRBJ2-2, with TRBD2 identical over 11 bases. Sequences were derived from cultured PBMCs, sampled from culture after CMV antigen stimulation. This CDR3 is CASSLVAGGTTGELFF. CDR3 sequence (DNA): TGTGCCAGCAGTCTAGTAGCGGGAGGGACCACCGGGGAGCTGTTTTTT.